This T cell receptor (beta chain) originates from a study of shared clonotypes between healthy human individuals. Regarding the study as a whole: When compared with the clonotypes that were shared by all four sorted-subset donors, the non-shared clonotypes turned out to have lower generation probabilities.

The table came from immunoSEQ multiplex PCR; TCRdb's copy has only in-frame clones and leaves some out. Among more than 550,000 clones listed, just under 75% were seen once. In germline, CDR1 is SGHRS, CDR2 YFSETQ. Trimming at V came to 3 bases and at J to 3 bases, leaving 6 bases not matched to a gene. The length of the CDR3 is 16 residues. It was into CD45RA+ naive and CD45RA-negative memory subsets that the CD4+ cells were split. This clone was observed a handful of times. Its target is unknown. This chain uses TRBV5-1 with TRBJ2-2; 9 bases agree with TRBD2. The receptor was derived from a woman in her twenties or thirties in good health. Sequencing was performed on memory CD4+ T cells sorted from blood. Specified subset: CD45RA-negative fraction. The CDR3 spells CASSSSGLAYTGELFF. The CDR3 DNA reads TGCGCCAGCAGCTCCTCAGGACTAGCGTACACCGGGGAGCTGTTTTTT.